This TCR beta chain was recorded in a study of T cell responses to AZD1222 COVID-19 vaccine. Study at large: Pooling was applied to second doses at about 4 or about 12 weeks.

Study-wide results and caveats: Spike-specific TCR repertoires showed rising breadth and depth after two AZD1222 doses.

The data were produced by immunoSEQ multiplex PCR, yet TCRdb's version contains in-frame clones alone and is incomplete. Among approximately 120,000 clones, approximately 89% were seen once, and the ten largest hold about 5.4%. With regard to this clone: What it binds is unknown.

Germline V gene data show CDR1 as KGHSH and CDR2 as LQKENI. This CDR3 is 13 amino acids long. Trimming shortened V by 5 bases and J by 7 bases, and 12 bases separated the two germline ends. This specimen consisted of peripheral blood, obtained on day 0 of AZD1222 vaccination. The rearrangement links TRBV18 to TRBJ1-5; D might be TRBD1 (5 bases). This TCR came from an adult in good health. This CDR3 is CASSSGAHQPQHF. Here the CDR3 DNA reads TGTGCCAGCTCAAGCGGGGCTCACCAGCCCCAGCATTTT.